The 10 T cell receptor beta chains below were found in one sample sequenced in a study of a mutant IDH1 vaccine in newly diagnosed glioma. This sample's time point: week 23, last vaccination. Each dose delivered 300 ug of mutant IDH1 20-mer peptide subcutaneously with imiquimod. Only in-frame clones appear in the TCRdb table, and some are missing; sequencing was by immunoSEQ multiplex PCR. There are about 53,000 clones in the sample; roughly 77% occur only once, and approximately 8.2% lies in the top ten. For these receptors, no antigen is known. The sequenced sample was PBMCs, obtained from a glioma patient whose treatment included an IDH1 peptide vaccine. Source of these receptors: a woman aged 40 to 50 with glioma. Some clones in this sample may be carry-over from other donors' samples.

This chain connects TRBV18 to TRBJ2-5; possible D gene TRBD1, 6 bases. The V and J ends lost 5 bases and 2 bases respectively, with 15 bases between them. CDR3 length equals 15 residues. Germline V gives CDR1 KGHSH, CDR2 LQKENI. For the CDR3, the DNA is TGTGCCAGCTCATTTCTGACAGGCCCTCAAGAGACCCAGTACTTC. Amino acid sequence: CASSFLTGPQETQYF.

This rearrangement joins TRBV2 to TRBJ2-7, with D hard to call. V lost 3 bases and J lost 5, with 5 bases in between. Germline V gene data show CDR1 as SNHLY and CDR2 as FYNNEI. CDR3 length: 11 amino acids. The CDR3 coding sequence is TGTGCCAGCAGTGAGGGCCACGAGCAGTACTTC. Translating it yields CASSEGHEQYF. Together with reference TRBV2 and TRBJ2-7, the CDR3 gives the full variable domain: EPEVTQTPSHQVTQMGQEVILRCVPISNHLYFYWYRQILGQKVEFLVSFYNNEISEKSEIFDDQFSVERPDGSNFTLKIRSTKLEDSAMYFCASSEGHEQYFGPGTRLTVT.

The rearrangement uses TRBV6-6 and TRBJ2-2, with 7 bases aligning to TRBD1. CDR3 length equals 13 residues. V trimming: 8 bases; J trimming: 6 bases; junction bases outside the gene matches: 6. CDR1 and CDR2 (germline): MNHNY, SVGAGI (reference sequence). DNA for the CDR3: TGTGCCAGCGACAGGGCTAACTCCGGGGAGCTGTTTTTT. Translated: CASDRANSGELFF.

The chain combines TRBV10-3 with TRBJ2-5; no clear D gene. V was trimmed by 0 bases and J by 4 bases, leaving 18 bases between them. This CDR3 has 17 amino acids. CDR1 ENHRY and CDR2 SYGVKD come from the germline V gene. CDR3 nucleotides: TGTGCCATCAGTGAGTCGAGACGTCACGAATTATTAGAGACCCAGTACTTC. It is translated as CAISESRRHELLETQYF.

This chain joins TRBV19 and TRBJ1-1; D may be TRBD1 (6 bases). V was cut by 5 bases and J by 3 bases, with 13 bases left in between. The germline CDR1 and CDR2 sequences are LNHDA and SQIVND (reference sequence). This CDR3 spans 14 amino acids. CDR3 region: CASSPRGGHTEAFF. The CDR3 region has the DNA TGTGCCAGTAGTCCCCGGGGGGGGCACACTGAAGCTTTCTTT.

The chain links TRBV30 to TRBJ2-3, with no clear D. This CDR3 contains 12 residues. The germline V gene has CDR1 GTSNPN and CDR2 SVGIG (reference sequence). Trimming left V 5 bases short and J 10 bases short, with 16 bases between. The CDR3 DNA follows: TGTGCCTGGCGGGTCTTATCCAGTTCGCAGTATTTT. Protein product: CAWRVLSSSQYF. Full variable domain (missing parts from reference TRBV30 and TRBJ2-3): SQTIHQWPATLVQPVGSPLSLECTVEGTSNPNLYWYRQAAGRGLQLLFYSVGIGQISSEVPQNLSASRPQDRQFILSSKKLLLSDSGFYLCAWRVLSSSQYFGPGTRLTVL.

The chain couples TRBV19 to TRBJ1-1, with D unresolved. The ends were cut back, 5 bases at V and 3 bases at J, with 10 bases in the middle. Germline CDR1 and CDR2: LNHDA and SQIVND (reference sequence). This CDR3 has 13 amino acids. The CDR3 loop is CASSVVRDTEAFF. In DNA, the CDR3 is TGTGCCAGTAGTGTCGTTAGAGACACTGAAGCTTTCTTT.

The genes are TRBV5-4 and TRBJ1-5, with TRBD1 identical over 9 bases. Trimming at V came to 4 bases and at J to 5 bases, leaving 4 bases not matched to a gene. Germline loops: CDR1 SGHNT, CDR2 YYREEE (reference sequence). The CDR3 runs 14 residues. The CDR3 protein is CASSPDRGDQPQHF. CDR3 in DNA: TGTGCCAGCAGCCCGGACAGGGGAGATCAGCCCCAGCATTTT.

V gene TRBV7-3 combines with J gene TRBJ1-1; tentatively, D is TRBD1 (6 bases). The germline CDR1 and CDR2 sequences are SGHTA and FQGTGA. This CDR3 region has 15 residues. V shed 5 bases and J shed 4 bases, with 17 bases lying between them. The CDR3 here is CASSPHGGLGTEAFF. The CDR3 nucleotides read TGTGCCAGCAGCCCCCATGGGGGGCTGGGCACTGAAGCTTTCTTT. Full variable domain (rest looked up from reference TRBV7-3 and TRBJ1-1): GAGVSQTPSNKVTEKGKYVELRCDPISGHTALYWYRQSLGQGPEFLIYFQGTGAADDSGLPNDRFFAVRPEGSVSTLKIQRTERGDSAVYLCASSPHGGLGTEAFFGQGTRLTVV.

The J gene is TRBJ1-1, the V gene TRBV19; maybe TRBD1 (5 bases). Trimming removed 5 bases from V and 5 bases from J, with 21 bases in between. The germline gives CDR1 LNHDA, CDR2 SQIVND (reference sequence). CDR3 length: 16 amino acids. CDR3 in amino acids: CASSGGFVGRGTEAFF. The DNA for the CDR3 is TGTGCCAGTAGTGGGGGATTTGTGGGGCGCGGGACTGAAGCTTTCTTT.